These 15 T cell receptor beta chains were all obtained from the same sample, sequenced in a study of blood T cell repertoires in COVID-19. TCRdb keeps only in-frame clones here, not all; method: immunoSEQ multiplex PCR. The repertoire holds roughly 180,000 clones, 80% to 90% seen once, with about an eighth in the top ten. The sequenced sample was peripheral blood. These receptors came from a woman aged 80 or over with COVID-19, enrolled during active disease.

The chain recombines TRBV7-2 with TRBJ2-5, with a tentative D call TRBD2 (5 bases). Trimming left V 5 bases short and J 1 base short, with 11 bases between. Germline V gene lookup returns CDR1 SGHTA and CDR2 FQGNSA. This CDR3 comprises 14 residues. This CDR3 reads CASSLNGVQETQYF. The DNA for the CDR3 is TGTGCCAGCAGCCTCAACGGGGTCCAAGAGACCCAGTACTTC.

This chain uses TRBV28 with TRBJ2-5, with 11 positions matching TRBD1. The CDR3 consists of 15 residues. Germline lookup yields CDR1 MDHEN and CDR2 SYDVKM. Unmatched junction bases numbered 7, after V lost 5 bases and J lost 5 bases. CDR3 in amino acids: CASSPSGTGGETQYF. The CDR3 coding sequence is TGTGCCAGCAGTCCCTCCGGGACAGGGGGGGAGACCCAGTACTTC.

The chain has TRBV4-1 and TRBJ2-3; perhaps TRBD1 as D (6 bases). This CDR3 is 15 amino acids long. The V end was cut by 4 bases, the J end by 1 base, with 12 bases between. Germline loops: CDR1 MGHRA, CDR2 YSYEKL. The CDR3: CASSPLGHRTDTQYF. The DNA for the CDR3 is TGCGCCAGCAGCCCCTTGGGACACCGCACAGATACGCAGTATTTT.

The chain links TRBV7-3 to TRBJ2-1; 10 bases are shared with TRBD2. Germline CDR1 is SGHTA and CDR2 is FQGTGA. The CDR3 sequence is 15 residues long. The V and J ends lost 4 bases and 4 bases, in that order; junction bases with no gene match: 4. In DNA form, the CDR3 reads TGTGCCAGCAGCTCCTTAGCGGGGGGTTACAATGAGCAGTTCTTC. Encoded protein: CASSSLAGGYNEQFF. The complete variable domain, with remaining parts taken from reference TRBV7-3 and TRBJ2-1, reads GAGVSQTPSNKVTEKGKYVELRCDPISGHTALYWYRQSLGQGPEFLIYFQGTGAADDSGLPNDRFFAVRPEGSVSTLKIQRTERGDSAVYLCASSSLAGGYNEQFFGPGTRLTVL.

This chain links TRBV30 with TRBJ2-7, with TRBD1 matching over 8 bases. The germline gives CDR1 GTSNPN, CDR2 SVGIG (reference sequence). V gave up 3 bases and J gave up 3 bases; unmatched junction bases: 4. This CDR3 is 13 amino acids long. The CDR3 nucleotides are TGTGCCTGGAGCCCAGACAGGGGCTACGAGCAGTACTTC. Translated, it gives CAWSPDRGYEQYF.

CDR3 loop: CASSQVGGSGTGGRYEQYF. CDR3 nucleotides: TGTGCCAGCAGCCAAGTCGGGGGCTCCGGGACAGGGGGCCGCTACGAGCAGTACTTC. The V and J genes are TRBV11-2 and TRBJ2-7; 12 nucleotides match TRBD1. Germline V gene data show CDR1 as SGHAT and CDR2 as FQNNGV. Trimming at V came to 5 bases and at J to 3 bases, leaving 17 bases not matched to a gene. The CDR3 consists of 19 residues.

The CDR3 coding sequence is TGTGCCAGCAGCGTTCCTGGGACAGGGGATAATGAGCAGTTCTTC. It specifies CASSVPGTGDNEQFF. The chain links TRBV9 to TRBJ2-1, with TRBD1 matching over 10 bases. Germline V gene lookup returns CDR1 SGDLS and CDR2 YYNGEE. The V segment lost 2 bases and the J segment 7 bases; nucleotides outside the gene matches: 6. The CDR3 is 15 amino acids.

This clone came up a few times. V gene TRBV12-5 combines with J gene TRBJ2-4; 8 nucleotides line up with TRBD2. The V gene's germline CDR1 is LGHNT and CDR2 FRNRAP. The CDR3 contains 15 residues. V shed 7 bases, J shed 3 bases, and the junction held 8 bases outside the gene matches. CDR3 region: CASALAGTSKNIQYF. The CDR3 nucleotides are TGTGCTAGTGCCCTGGCAGGGACTAGCAAAAACATTCAGTACTTC.

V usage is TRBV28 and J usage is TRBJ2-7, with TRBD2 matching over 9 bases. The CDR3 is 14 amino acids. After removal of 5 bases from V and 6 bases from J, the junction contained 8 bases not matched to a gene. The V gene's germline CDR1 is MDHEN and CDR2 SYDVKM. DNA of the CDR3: TGTGCCAGCAGTCCGCCGGGACTAGCTCCCGAGCAGTACTTC. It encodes CASSPPGLAPEQYF.

CDR3 loop: CASGLPAGQPQHF. In nucleotides, the CDR3 is TGTGCCAGCGGACTTCCGGCGGGTCAGCCCCAGCATTTT. The V and J genes are TRBV7-8 and TRBJ1-5; D gene uncertain. CDR3 length: 13 amino acids. The V gene's germline CDR1 is SGHVS and CDR2 FQNEAQ. The V end was cut by 8 bases, the J end by 6 bases, with 14 bases between.

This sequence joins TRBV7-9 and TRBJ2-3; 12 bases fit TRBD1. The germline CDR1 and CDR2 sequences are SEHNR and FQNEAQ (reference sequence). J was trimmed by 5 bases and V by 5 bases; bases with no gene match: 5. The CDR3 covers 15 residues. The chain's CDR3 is CASSAGQGAGDTQYF. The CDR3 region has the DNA TGTGCCAGCAGCGCGGGACAGGGGGCGGGAGATACGCAGTATTTT.

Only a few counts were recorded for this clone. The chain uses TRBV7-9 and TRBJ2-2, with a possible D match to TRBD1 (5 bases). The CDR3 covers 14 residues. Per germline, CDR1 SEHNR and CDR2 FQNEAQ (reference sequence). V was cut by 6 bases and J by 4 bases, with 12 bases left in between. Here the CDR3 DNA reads TGTGCCAGCAGTCGGCAGGGTGGCACCGGGGAGCTGTTTTTT. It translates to CASSRQGGTGELFF.

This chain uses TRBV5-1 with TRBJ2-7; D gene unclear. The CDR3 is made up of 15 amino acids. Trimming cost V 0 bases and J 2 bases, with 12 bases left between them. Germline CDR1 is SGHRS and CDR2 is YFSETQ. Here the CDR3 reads CASSLDPGSAYEQYF. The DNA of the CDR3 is TGCGCCAGCAGCTTGGATCCGGGTTCCGCCTACGAGCAGTACTTC.

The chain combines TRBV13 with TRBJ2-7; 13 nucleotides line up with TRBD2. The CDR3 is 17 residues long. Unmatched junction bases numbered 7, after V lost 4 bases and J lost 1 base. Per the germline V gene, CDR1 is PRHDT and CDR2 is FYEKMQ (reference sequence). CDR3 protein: CASSWTSGSVGSYEQYF. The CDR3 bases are TGTGCCAGCAGCTGGACTAGCGGGAGTGTTGGTTCCTACGAGCAGTACTTC.

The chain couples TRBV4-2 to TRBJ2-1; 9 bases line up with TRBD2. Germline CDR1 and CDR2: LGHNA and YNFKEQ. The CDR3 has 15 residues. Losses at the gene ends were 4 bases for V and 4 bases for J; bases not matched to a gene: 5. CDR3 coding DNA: TGTGCCAGCAGCCTGACTAGCGGAGGGTACAATGAGCAGTTCTTC. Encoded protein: CASSLTSGGYNEQFF.